This T cell receptor (beta chain) was identified in a study of T cells in Graves' hyperthyroidism and ophthalmopathy. General study results and limits: Model output signaled ophthalmopathy a median 6.5 months ahead of onset.

Trimming removed 5 bases from V and 6 bases from J, with 18 bases in between. The CDR3 sequence is 15 residues long. Germline CDR1 SEHNR, CDR2 FQNEAQ (reference sequence). This clonotype occurred many times. Antigen unknown. Authors of the study amplified TCR beta CDR3 regions from RNA transcripts. The HTBI set primed first-round TCR CDR3 RT-PCR. MiXCR, run by TCRdb on the multiplex PCR reads, gives a single entry per CDR3 protein. The sample yields some 370,000 distinct CDR3 sequences, around 15% seen once. The genes are TRBV7-9 and TRBJ2-3; D remains ambiguous. This TCR was recovered from a man aged 45-65 years with Graves' ophthalmopathy. Sequencing input: blood. Here the CDR3 reads CASSPIRAIRDTQYF. CDR3 nucleotides: TGTGCCAGCAGCCCCATCCGGGCGATCCGGGATACGCAGTATTTT.